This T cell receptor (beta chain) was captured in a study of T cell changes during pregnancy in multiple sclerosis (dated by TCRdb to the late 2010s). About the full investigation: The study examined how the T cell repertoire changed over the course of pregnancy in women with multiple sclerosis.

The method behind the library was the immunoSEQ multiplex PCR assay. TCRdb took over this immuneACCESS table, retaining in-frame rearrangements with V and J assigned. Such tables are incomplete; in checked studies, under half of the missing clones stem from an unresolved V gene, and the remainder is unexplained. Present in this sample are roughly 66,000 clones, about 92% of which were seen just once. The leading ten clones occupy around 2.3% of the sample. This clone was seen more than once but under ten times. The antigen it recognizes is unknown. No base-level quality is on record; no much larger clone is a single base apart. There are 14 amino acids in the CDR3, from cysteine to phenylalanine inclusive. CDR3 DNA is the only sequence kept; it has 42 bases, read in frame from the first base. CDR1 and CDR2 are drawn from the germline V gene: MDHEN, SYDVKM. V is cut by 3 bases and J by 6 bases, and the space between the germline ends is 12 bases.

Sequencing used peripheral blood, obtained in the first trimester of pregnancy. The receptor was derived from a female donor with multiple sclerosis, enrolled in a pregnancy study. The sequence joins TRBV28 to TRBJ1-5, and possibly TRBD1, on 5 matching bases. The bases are TGTGCCAGCAGTTTGGGGGGACGCCGTCAGCCCCAGCATTTT. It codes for CASSLGGRRQPQHF.